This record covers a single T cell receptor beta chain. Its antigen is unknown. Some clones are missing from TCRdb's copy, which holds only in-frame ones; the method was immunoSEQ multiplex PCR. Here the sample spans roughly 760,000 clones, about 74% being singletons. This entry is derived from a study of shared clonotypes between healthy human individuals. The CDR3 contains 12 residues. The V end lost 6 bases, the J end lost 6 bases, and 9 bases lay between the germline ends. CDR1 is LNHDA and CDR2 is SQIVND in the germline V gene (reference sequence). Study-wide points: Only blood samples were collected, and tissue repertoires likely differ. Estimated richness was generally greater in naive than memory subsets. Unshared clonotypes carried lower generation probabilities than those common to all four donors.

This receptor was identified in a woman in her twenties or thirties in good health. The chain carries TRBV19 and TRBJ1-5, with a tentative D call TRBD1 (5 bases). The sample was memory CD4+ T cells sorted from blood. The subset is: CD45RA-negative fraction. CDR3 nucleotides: TGTGCCAGTAGGGAGGGGCCTCAGCCCCAGCATTTT. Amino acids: CASREGPQPQHF. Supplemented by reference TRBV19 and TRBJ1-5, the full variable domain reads DGGITQSPKYLFRKEGQNVTLSCEQNLNHDAMYWYRQDPGQGLRLIYYSQIVNDFQKGDIAEGYSVSREKKESFPLTVTSAQKNPTAFYLCASREGPQPQHFGDGTRLSIL.